The 10 T cell receptor beta chains given below trace back to one sample, sequenced in a study of cytomegalovirus exposure and HLA in healthy donors. PCR employed 60 Vbeta and 13 Jbeta primers. Profiling relied on immunoSEQ multiplex PCR, and the TCRdb table lists in-frame clones only, not all of them. The sample consists of around 120,000 clones, roughly 65% of them appearing once. Sequenced: PBMCs. These receptors were obtained from a man in his forties in good health and CMV-seropositive.

CDR3 nucleotide sequence: TGCAGCGCCACAGCGGGGACGAACACTGAAGCTTTCTTT. Translating gives CSATAGTNTEAFF. The chain carries TRBV29-1 and TRBJ1-1; D possibly corresponds to TRBD1 (5 bases). This CDR3 has 13 residues. V was pared by 7 bases and J by 1 base, with 13 bases between. The V gene's germline CDR1 is SQVTM and CDR2 ANQGSEA.

The chain couples TRBV7-2 to TRBJ1-1, with D possibly TRBD1 on 6 matching bases. Deletions cut 1 base from V and 8 bases from J, with 17 bases between. The V gene's germline CDR1 is SGHTA and CDR2 FQGNSA. The CDR3 is 15 residues long. The CDR3 sequence: CASSLEWQGRVEAFF. As DNA, the CDR3 is TGTGCCAGCAGCTTAGAGTGGCAGGGGAGGGTAGAAGCTTTCTTT.

The rearrangement uses TRBV28 and TRBJ2-3; a possible D gene is TRBD2 (6 bases). Germline CDR1 reads MDHEN; CDR2 reads SYDVKM. Trimming took 1 base from V and 0 from J, leaving 17 bases between them. This CDR3 region has 18 residues. The CDR3 is CASSLYPWGGTSTDTQYF. In DNA form, the CDR3 reads TGTGCCAGCAGTTTATACCCATGGGGCGGGACGAGCACAGATACGCAGTATTTT.

V and J are TRBV7-9 and TRBJ2-1; 11 bases are shared with TRBD2. V lost 5 bases to trimming and J lost 8 bases; unmatched junction nucleotides: 8. Germline CDR1 and CDR2: SEHNR and FQNEAQ (reference sequence). The CDR3 sequence is 15 residues long. CDR3 sequence (DNA): TGTGCCAGCAGCCGTAAAACTAGCGGGAGCGATGAGCAGTTCTTC. Protein: CASSRKTSGSDEQFF.

The rearrangement links TRBV19 to TRBJ2-4; TRBD2 aligns across 8 bases. The germline V gene encodes CDR1 LNHDA and CDR2 SQIVND (reference sequence). The trim removed 4 bases at V and 0 bases at J, leaving 5 bases unmatched. The CDR3 has 16 amino acids. DNA for the CDR3: TGTGCCAGTAGTACCGGACTAGCTGAAGCCAAAAACATTCAGTACTTC. Its protein is CASSTGLAEAKNIQYF.

The rearrangement joins TRBV6-5 to TRBJ2-5; perhaps TRBD2 as D (6 bases). The CDR3 runs to 12 residues. V was trimmed by 0 bases and J by 7 bases, leaving 6 bases between them. The germline V gene encodes CDR1 MNHEY and CDR2 SVGAGI. The CDR3 here is CASSYSEGTQYF. The CDR3 coding sequence is TGTGCCAGCAGTTACTCGGAGGGGACCCAGTACTTC.

V is TRBV6-5 and J is TRBJ2-7; 7 nucleotides match TRBD1. CDR3 length equals 15 residues. V was pared by 2 bases and J by 0 bases, with 4 bases of the junction left unmatched. CDR1 is MNHEY, CDR2 SVGAGI, per germline. DNA of the CDR3: TGTGCCAGCAGTTACGACAGGGTATTCTCCTACGAGCAGTACTTC. Its translation: CASSYDRVFSYEQYF.

The V call is TRBV29-1, the J call TRBJ2-6, with D unclear. The CDR3 contains 14 residues. Per the germline V gene, CDR1 is SQVTM and CDR2 is ANQGSEA. The V end was cut by 5 bases, the J end by 2 bases, with 10 bases between. The CDR3 DNA reads TGCAGCGTTATTCCAGGAACTGGGGCCAACGTCCTGACTTTC. It yields the protein CSVIPGTGANVLTF.

V gene TRBV4-2 combines with J gene TRBJ2-1, with TRBD1 as a possible D gene (6 bases). Trimming left V 3 bases short and J 4 bases short, with 10 bases between. The germline V gene has CDR1 LGHNA and CDR2 YNFKEQ. There are 14 residues in the CDR3. CDR3 coding DNA: TGTGCCAGCAGCCAGGGTGGACAGTACAATGAGCAGTTCTTC. Translation gives CASSQGGQYNEQFF.

A few counts support this clone. V usage is TRBV10-3 and J usage is TRBJ2-5, with 9 bases lining up with TRBD1. This CDR3 has 13 amino acids. Per germline, CDR1 ENHRY and CDR2 SYGVKD. V was pared by 5 bases and J by 5 bases, with 3 bases of the junction left unmatched. CDR3 amino acids: CAISRDRGETQYF. CDR3 in DNA: TGTGCCATCAGTCGCGACAGGGGGGAGACCCAGTACTTC.